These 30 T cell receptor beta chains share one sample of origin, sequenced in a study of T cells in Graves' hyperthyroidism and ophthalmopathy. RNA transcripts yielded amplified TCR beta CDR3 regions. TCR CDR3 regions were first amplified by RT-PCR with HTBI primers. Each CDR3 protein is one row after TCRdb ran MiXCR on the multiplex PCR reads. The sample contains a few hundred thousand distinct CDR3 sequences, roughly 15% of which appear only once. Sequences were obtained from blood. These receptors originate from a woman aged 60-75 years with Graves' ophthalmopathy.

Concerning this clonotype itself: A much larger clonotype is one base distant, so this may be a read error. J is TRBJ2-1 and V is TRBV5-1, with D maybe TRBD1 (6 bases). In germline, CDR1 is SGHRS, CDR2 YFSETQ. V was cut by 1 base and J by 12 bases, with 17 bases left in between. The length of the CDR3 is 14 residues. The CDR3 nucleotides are TGCGCCAGCAGCTTGAGGTCCAGGGGCGATGGGCAGTTCTTC. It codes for CASSLRSRGDGQFF.

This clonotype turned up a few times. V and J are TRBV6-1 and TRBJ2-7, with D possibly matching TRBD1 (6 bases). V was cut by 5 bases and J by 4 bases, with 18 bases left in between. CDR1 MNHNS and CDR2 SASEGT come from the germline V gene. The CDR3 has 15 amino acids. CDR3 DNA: TGTGCCAGCAGTCCCGGCGAGACAGACAGGTACGAGCAGTACTTC. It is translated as CASSPGETDRYEQYF.

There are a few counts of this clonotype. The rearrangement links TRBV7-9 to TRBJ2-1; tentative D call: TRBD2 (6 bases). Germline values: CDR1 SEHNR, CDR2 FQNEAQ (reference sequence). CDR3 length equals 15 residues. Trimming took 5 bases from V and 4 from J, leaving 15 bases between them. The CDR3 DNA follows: TGTGCCAGCAGCCCAACTAGCATCCCTTACAATGAGCAGTTCTTC. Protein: CASSPTSIPYNEQFF. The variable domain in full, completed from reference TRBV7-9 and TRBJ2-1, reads DTGVSQNPRHKITKRGQNVTFRCDPISEHNRLYWYRQTLGQGPEFLTYFQNEAQLEKSRLLSDRFSAERPKGSFSTLEIQRTEQGDSAMYLCASSPTSIPYNEQFFGPGTRLTVL.

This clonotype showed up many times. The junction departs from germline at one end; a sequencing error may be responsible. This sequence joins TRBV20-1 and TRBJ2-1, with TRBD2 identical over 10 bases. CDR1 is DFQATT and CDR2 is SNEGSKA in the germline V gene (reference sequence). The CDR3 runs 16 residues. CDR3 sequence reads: CSAGDVRASGGNEQFF. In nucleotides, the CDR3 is TGCAGTGCTGGAGACGTAAGGGCTAGCGGGGGAAATGAGCAGTTCTTC.

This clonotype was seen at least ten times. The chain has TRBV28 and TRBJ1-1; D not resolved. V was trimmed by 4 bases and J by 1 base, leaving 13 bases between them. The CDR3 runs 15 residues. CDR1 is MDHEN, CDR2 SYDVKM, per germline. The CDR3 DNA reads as TGTGCCAGCAGTTGGGTTCGGAATCGGAACACTGAAGCTTTCTTT. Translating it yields CASSWVRNRNTEAFF.

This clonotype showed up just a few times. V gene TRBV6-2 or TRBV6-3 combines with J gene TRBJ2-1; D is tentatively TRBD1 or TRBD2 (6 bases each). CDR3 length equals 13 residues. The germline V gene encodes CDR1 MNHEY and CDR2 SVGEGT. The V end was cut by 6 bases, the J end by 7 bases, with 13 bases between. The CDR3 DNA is TGTGCCAGCAGATCCACAGGGAGGAATGAGCAGTTCTTC. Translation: CASRSTGRNEQFF.

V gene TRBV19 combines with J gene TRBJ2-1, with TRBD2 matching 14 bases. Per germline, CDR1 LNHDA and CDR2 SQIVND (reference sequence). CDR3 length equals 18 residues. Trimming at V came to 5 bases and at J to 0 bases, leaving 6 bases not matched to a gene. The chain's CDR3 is CASSPGTSGRGSYNEQFF. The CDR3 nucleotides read TGTGCCAGTAGTCCCGGGACTAGCGGGAGAGGCTCCTACAATGAGCAGTTCTTC.

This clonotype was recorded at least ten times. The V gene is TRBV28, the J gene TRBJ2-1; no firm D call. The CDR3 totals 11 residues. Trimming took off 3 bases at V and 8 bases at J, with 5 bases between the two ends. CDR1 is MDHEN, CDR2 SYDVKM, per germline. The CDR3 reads CASSLSYEQFF. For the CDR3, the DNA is TGTGCCAGCAGTTTGTCGTATGAGCAGTTCTTC.

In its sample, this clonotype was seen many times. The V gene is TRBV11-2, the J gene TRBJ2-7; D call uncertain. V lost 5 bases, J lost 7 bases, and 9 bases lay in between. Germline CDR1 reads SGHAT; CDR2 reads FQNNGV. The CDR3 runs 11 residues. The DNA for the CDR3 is TGTGCCAGCAGCCACGTCTGGGAGCAGTACTTC. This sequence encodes CASSHVWEQYF.

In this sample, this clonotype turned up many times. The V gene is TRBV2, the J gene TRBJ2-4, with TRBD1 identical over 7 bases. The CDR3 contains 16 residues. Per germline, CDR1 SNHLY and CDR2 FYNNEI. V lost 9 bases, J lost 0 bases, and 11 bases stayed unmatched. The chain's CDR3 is CASGAARGLAKNIQYF. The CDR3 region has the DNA TGTGCCAGTGGAGCGGCCAGGGGGTTAGCCAAAAACATTCAGTACTTC. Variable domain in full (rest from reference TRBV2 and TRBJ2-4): EPEVTQTPSHQVTQMGQEVILRCVPISNHLYFYWYRQILGQKVEFLVSFYNNEISEKSEIFDDQFSVERPDGSNFTLKIRSTKLEDSAMYFCASGAARGLAKNIQYFGAGTRLSVL.

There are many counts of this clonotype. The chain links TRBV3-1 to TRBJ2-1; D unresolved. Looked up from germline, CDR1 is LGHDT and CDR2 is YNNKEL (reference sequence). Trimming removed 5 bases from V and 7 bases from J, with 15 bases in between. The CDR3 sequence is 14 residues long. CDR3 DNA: TGTGCCAGCAGCGGCAGGTCGTTAGGGAATGAGCAGTTCTTC. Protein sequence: CASSGRSLGNEQFF.

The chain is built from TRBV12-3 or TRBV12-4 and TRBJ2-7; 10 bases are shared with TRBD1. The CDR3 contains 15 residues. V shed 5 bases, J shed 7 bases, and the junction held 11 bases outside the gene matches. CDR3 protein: CASSPPRQGAGEQYF. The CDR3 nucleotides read TGTGCCAGCAGTCCGCCCCGACAGGGGGCGGGGGAGCAGTACTTC.

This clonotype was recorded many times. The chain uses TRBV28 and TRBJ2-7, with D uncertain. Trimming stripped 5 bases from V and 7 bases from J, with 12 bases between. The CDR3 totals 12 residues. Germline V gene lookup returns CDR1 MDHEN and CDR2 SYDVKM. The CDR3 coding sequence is TGTGCCAGCAGTACCGCCCCTCTTGAGCAGTACTTC. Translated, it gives CASSTAPLEQYF.

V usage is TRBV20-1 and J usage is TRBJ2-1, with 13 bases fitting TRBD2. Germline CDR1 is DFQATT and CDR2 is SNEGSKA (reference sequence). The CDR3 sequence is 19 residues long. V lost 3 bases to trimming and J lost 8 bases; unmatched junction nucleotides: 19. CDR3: CSARGLGLAGALLGDEQFF. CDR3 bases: TGCAGTGCTAGGGGACTAGGACTAGCGGGAGCCCTCTTAGGCGATGAGCAGTTCTTC.

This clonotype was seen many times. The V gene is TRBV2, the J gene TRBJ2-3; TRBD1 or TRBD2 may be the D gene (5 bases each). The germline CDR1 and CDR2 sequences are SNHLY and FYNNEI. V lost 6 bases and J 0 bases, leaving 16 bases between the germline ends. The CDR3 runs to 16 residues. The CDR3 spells CASSDGGGPSTDTQYF. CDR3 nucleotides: TGTGCCAGCAGCGACGGTGGGGGACCTAGCACAGATACGCAGTATTTT.

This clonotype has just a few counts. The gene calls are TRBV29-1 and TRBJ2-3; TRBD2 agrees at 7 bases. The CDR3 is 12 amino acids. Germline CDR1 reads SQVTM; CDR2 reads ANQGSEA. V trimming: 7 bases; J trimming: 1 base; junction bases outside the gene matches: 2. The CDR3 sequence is CSAREGTDTQYF. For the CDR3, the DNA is TGCAGCGCCCGGGAGGGCACAGATACGCAGTATTTT.

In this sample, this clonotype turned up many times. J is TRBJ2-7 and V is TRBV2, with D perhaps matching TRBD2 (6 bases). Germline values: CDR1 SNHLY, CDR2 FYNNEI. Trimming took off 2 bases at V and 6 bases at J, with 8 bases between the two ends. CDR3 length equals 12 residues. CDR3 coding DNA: TGTGCCAGCAGTGAATTGCGGGGCGAGCAGTACTTC. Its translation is CASSELRGEQYF.

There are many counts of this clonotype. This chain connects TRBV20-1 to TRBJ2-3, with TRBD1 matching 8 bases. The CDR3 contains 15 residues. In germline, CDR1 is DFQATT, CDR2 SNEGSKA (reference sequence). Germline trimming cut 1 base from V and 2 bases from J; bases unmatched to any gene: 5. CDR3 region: CSARGGQGATDTQYF. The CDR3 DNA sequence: TGCAGTGCTAGAGGAGGACAGGGAGCCACAGATACGCAGTATTTT.

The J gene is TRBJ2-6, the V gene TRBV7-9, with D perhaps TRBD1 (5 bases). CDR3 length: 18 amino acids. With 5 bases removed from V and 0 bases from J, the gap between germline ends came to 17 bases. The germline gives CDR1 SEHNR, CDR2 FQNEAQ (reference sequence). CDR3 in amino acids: CASSPRLGPSSGANVLTF. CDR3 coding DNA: TGTGCCAGCAGCCCCCGTTTGGGGCCAAGCTCTGGGGCCAACGTCCTGACTTTC.

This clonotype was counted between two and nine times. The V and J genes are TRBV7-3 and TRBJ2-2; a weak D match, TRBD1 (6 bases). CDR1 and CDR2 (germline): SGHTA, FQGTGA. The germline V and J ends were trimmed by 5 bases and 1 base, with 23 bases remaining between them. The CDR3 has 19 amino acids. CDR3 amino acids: CASSRPGQTVRKNTGELFF. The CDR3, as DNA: TGTGCCAGCAGCCGACCGGGACAAACGGTCAGAAAGAACACCGGGGAGCTGTTTTTT.

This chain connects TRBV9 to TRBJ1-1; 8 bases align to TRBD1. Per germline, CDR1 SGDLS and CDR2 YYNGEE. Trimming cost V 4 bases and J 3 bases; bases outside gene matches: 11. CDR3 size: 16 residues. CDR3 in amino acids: CASSPPPRGQDTEAFF. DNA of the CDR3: TGTGCCAGCAGCCCGCCTCCCAGGGGGCAGGACACTGAAGCTTTCTTT.

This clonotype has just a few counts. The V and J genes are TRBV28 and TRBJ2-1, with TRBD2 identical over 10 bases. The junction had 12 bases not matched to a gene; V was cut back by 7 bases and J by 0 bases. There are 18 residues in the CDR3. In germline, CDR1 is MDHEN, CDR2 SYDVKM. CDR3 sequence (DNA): TGTGCCAGCACCTTCCTGAGGAGCGGGAGGGGCTCCTACAATGAGCAGTTCTTC. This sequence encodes CASTFLRSGRGSYNEQFF.

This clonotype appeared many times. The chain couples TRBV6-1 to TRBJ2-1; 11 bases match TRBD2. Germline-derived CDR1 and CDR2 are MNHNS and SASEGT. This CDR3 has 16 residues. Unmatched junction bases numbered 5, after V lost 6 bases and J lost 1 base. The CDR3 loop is CASRDLAGGSYNEQFF. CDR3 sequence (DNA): TGTGCCAGCAGAGATCTAGCGGGAGGATCCTACAATGAGCAGTTCTTC.

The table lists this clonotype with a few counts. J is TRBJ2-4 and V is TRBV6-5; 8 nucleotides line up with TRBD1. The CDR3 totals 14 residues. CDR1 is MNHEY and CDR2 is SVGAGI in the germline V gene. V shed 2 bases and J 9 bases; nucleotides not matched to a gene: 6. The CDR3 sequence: CASSYRRQGSIQYF. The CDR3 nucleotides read TGTGCCAGCAGTTACCGCCGACAGGGGAGCATTCAGTACTTC.

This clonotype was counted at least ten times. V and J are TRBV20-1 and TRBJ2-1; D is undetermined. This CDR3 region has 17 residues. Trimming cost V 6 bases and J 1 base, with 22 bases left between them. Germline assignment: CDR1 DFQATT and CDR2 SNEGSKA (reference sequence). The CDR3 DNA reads TGCAGTGCAAATCACCCCAAGGGTGGGATGTCCTACAATGAGCAGTTCTTC. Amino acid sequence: CSANHPKGGMSYNEQFF.

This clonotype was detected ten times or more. This CDR3 is CSATPSTHREAFF. DNA for the CDR3: TGCAGTGCAACGCCTTCGACCCATCGGGAAGCTTTCTTT. The rearrangement links TRBV20-1 to TRBJ1-1; D not resolved. The CDR3 has 13 residues. Trimming shortened V by 6 bases and J by 8 bases, and 19 bases separated the two germline ends. The germline V gene has CDR1 DFQATT and CDR2 SNEGSKA (reference sequence).

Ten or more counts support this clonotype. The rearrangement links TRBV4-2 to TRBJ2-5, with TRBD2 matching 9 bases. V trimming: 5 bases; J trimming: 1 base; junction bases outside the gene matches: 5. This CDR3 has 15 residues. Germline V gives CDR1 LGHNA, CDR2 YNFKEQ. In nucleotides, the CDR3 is TGTGCCAGCAGCGAACGTAGCGGGAGCCAAGAGACCCAGTACTTC. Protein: CASSERSGSQETQYF.

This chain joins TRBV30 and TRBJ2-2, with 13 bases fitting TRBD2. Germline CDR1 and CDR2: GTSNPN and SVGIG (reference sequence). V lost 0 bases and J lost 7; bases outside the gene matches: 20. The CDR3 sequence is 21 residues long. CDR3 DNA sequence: TGTGCCTGGAGTGTACGGGCCAGGATATGGACTAGCGGGAGTTCGGGCGGGGAGCTGTTTTTT. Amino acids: CAWSVRARIWTSGSSGGELFF.

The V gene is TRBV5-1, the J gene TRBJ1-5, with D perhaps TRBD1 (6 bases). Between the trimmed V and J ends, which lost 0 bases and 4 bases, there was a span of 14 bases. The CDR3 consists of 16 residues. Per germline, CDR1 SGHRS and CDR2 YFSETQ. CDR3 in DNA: TGCGCCAGCAGCTTGGAGGCAGGGGTTCCGAATCAGCCCCAGCATTTT. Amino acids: CASSLEAGVPNQPQHF.

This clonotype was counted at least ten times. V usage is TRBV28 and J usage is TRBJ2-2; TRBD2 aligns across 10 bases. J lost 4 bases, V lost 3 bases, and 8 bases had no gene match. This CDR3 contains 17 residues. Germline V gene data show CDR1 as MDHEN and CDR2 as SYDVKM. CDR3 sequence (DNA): TGTGCCAGCAGTTTCCTGACAGCGGGAGGGCCCACCGGGGAGCTGTTTTTT. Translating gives CASSFLTAGGPTGELFF.